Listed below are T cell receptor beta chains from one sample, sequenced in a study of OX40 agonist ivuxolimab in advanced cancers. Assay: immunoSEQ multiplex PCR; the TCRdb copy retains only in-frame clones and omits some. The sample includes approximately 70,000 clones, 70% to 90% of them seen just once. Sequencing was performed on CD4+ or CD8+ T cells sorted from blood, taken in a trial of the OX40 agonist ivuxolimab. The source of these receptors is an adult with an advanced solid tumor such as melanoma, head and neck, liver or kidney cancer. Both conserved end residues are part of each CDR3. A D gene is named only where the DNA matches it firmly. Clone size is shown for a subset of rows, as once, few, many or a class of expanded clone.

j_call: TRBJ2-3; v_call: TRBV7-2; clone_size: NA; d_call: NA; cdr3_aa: CASSLDTDTQYF; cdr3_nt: TGTGCCAGCAGCTTAGACACAGATACGCAGTATTTT
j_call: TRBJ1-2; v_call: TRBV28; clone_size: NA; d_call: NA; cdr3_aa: CASSFLQGHGYTF; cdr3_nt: TGTGCCAGCAGTTTTCTCCAGGGCCATGGCTACACCTTC
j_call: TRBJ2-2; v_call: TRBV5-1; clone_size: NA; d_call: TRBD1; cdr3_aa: CASSLGQGGPGELFF; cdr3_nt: TGCGCCAGCAGCTTGGGACAGGGGGGGCCCGGGGAGCTGTTTTTT
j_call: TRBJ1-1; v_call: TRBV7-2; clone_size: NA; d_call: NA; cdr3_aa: CASSQRQSEAFF; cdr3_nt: TGTGCCAGCAGCCAAAGGCAGAGTGAAGCTTTCTTT
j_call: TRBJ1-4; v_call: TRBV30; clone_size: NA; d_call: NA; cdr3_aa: CAWISKRGSREKLFF; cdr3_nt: TGTGCCTGGATATCTAAAAGGGGGTCGAGGGAAAAACTGTTTTTT
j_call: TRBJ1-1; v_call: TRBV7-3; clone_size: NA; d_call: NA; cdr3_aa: CASSPQAARGTEAFF; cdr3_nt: TGTGCCAGCAGCCCCCAGGCCGCTCGAGGGACTGAAGCTTTCTTT
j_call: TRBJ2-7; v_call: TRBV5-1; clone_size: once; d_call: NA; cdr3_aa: CASSPLQDSTYEQYF; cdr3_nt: TGCGCCAGCAGCCCGTTACAGGATTCCACCTACGAGCAGTACTTC
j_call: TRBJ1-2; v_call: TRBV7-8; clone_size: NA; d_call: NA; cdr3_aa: CASSLDAPIVF; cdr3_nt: TGTGCCAGCAGCTTAGATGCCCCAATCGTCTTC
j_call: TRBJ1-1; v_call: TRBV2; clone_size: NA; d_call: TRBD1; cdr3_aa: CASPTGAMNTEAFF; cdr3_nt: TGTGCCAGTCCGACAGGGGCGATGAACACTGAAGCTTTCTTT
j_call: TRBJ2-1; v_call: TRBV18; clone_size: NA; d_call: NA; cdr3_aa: CASSPSAYNEQFF; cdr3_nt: TGTGCCAGCTCACCCAGCGCATACAATGAGCAGTTCTTC
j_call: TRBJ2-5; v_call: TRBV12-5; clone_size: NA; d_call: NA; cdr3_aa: CASGFRPGETQYF; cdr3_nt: TGTGCTAGTGGTTTTCGCCCGGGGGAGACCCAGTACTTC
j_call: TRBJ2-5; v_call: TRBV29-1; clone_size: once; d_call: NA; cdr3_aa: CSVEVRRETQYF; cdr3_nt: TGCAGCGTTGAGGTCCGGAGGGAGACCCAGTACTTC
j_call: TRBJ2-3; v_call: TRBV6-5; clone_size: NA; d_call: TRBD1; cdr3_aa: CASSFGQGQGRDTQYF; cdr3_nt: TGTGCCAGCAGTTTCGGGCAGGGACAGGGGAGGGATACGCAGTATTTT
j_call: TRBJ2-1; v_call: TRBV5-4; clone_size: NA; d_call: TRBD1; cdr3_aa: CASSPSRDSSYNEQFF; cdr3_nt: TGTGCCAGCAGCCCTAGCCGGGACAGCTCCTACAATGAGCAGTTCTTC
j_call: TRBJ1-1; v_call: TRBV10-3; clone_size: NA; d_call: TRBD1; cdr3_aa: CAISEADRDDTEAFF; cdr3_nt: TGTGCCATCAGTGAGGCGGACAGGGACGATACTGAAGCTTTCTTT
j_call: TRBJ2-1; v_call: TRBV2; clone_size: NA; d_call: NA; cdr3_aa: CASSYSDNEQFF; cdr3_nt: TGTGCCAGCAGCTACTCAGACAATGAGCAGTTCTTC
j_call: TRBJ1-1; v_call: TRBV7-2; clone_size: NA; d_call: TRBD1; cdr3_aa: CASSWNDRGGAFF; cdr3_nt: TGTGCCAGCAGCTGGAATGACAGGGGTGGTGCTTTCTTT
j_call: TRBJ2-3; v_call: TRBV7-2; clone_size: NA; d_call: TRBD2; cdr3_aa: CASSLASGGVLDTQYF; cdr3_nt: TGTGCCAGCAGCTTAGCTAGCGGGGGGGTTTTGGATACGCAGTATTTT
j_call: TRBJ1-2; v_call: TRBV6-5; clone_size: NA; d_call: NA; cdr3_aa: CASSYTARDGYTF; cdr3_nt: TGTGCCAGCAGTTACACCGCCCGGGACGGCTACACCTTC
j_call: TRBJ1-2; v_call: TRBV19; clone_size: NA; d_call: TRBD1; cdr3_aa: CASSTLPGQENYGYTF; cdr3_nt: TGTGCCAGTAGTACCCTACCGGGACAGGAGAACTATGGCTACACCTTC
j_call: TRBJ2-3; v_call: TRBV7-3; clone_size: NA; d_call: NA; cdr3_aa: CASSSSPTTDTQYF; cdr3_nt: TGTGCCAGCAGCTCCTCCCCCACCACAGATACGCAGTATTTT
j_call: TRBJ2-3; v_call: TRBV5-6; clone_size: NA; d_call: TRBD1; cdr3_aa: CASSPGTAADTQYF; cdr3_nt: TGTGCCAGCAGCCCAGGGACAGCAGCAGATACGCAGTATTTT
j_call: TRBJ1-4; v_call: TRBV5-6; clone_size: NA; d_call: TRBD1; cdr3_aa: CASSPGGGTGNEKLFF; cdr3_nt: TGTGCCAGCAGCCCAGGGGGCGGAACGGGTAATGAAAAACTGTTTTTT
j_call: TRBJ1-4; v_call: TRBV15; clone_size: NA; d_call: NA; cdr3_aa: CATSTLDDGPTNEKLFF; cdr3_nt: TGTGCCACCAGCACATTAGACGACGGCCCAACTAATGAAAAACTGTTTTTT
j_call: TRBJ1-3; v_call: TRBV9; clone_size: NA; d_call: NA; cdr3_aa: CASSVDDAEALGNTIYF; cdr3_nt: TGTGCCAGCAGCGTAGATGACGCAGAGGCGCTCGGAAACACCATATATTTT
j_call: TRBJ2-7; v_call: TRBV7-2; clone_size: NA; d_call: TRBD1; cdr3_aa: CASSWDRDRAYEQYF; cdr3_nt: TGTGCCAGCAGCTGGGACCGGGACAGGGCCTACGAGCAGTACTTC
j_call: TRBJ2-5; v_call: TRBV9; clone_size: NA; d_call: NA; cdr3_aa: CANSLEGETQYF; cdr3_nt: TGTGCCAACAGTCTCGAGGGAGAGACCCAGTACTTC
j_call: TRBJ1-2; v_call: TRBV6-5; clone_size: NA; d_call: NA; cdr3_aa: CASADQFYGYTF; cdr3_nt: TGTGCCAGCGCCGATCAGTTCTATGGCTACACCTTC
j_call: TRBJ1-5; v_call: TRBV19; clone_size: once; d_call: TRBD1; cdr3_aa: CASIGRLTGGKNQPQHF; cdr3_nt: TGTGCCAGTATCGGACGACTCACAGGGGGCAAGAATCAGCCCCAGCATTTT